The clone carrying this TCR beta chain was found many times. Its antigen is unknown. The junction departs from the called germline gene at one end, perhaps through a read error. Disease duration was under 3 months in the ophthalmopathy patients, who also had a Clinical Activity Score of at least 3 and a NOSPECS grade of at least 4. Thyroid ultrasound, orbital computed tomography, clinical symptoms, and serum thyroxine and TRAb underpinned diagnoses. The data stem from a study of T cells in Graves' hyperthyroidism and ophthalmopathy. The overall study: Before any treatment, at initial diagnosis, peripheral blood was collected.

Amplified regions were TCR beta CDR3 sequences from RNA transcripts. The study used the HTBI primer set for a first-round RT-PCR of the TCR CDR3. TCRdb recomputed calls from the multiplex PCR reads with MiXCR, one row per CDR3 protein. Among around 400,000 distinct CDR3 sequences, about 16% were seen once, and the ten largest hold around 20%. Regarding the study as a whole: Ophthalmopathy was identified by the model a median roughly six months ahead of onset.

Sequenced sample: blood. The receptor was isolated from a woman aged 60-75 years with Graves' ophthalmopathy.

The CDR3: CASGLAESSTDTQYF. The CDR3 region has the DNA TGTGCCAGCGGTTTAGCAGAATCTAGCACAGATACGCAGTATTTT. The rearrangement links TRBV28 to TRBJ2-3, with D unresolved. Germline assignment: CDR1 MDHEN and CDR2 SYDVKM. The CDR3 sequence is 15 residues long.